Presented here are 29 T cell receptor beta chains from one specimen sequenced in a study of T cell responses to AZD1222 COVID-19 vaccine. Profiled with immunoSEQ multiplex PCR; TCRdb holds only in-frame clones, not every one. The sample carries over 45,000 clones, about 90% recorded once. The sequencing used peripheral blood, collected on day 0 of AZD1222 vaccination. Receptor source: an adult in good health.

As regards this clone: An end of the junction differs from the germline gene, which may be a read error. The V gene is TRBV27, the J gene TRBJ1-2, with 8 bases that match TRBD1. Per germline, CDR1 MNHEY and CDR2 SMNVEV (reference sequence). The CDR3 has 15 amino acids. CDR3 DNA sequence: TGTGCCAGCAGTTTATCTTTTTTGGGACAGGAGAAACACCACTTC. This sequence encodes CASSLSFLGQEKHHF.

This chain connects TRBV19 to TRBJ1-6; no clear D. CDR1 and CDR2 (germline): LNHDA, SQIVND (reference sequence). V dropped 5 bases and J dropped 7 bases, with 12 bases sitting between them. This CDR3 has 14 amino acids. CDR3 sequence reads: CASSGREMNSPLHF. In nucleotides, the CDR3 is TGTGCCAGTAGTGGACGGGAGATGAATTCACCCCTCCACTTT.

The chain recombines TRBV5-5 with TRBJ2-3; 12 bases align to TRBD2. CDR3 length equals 16 residues. V lost 2 bases to trimming and J lost 1 base; unmatched junction nucleotides: 2. Germline CDR1 reads SGHKS; CDR2 reads YYEKEE (reference sequence). This CDR3 reads CASSFLAGGRTDTQYF. The CDR3 coding sequence is TGTGCCAGCAGCTTCCTAGCGGGGGGGCGCACAGATACGCAGTATTTT.

This chain connects TRBV9 to TRBJ2-7, with 8 bases lining up with TRBD1. The ends lost 3 bases at V and 2 bases at J; junction bases unmatched: 4. CDR1 is SGDLS and CDR2 is YYNGEE in the germline V gene. The CDR3 extends over 14 amino acids. The CDR3 DNA follows: TGTGCCAGCAGCGCCGGGACAGGACCCTACGAGCAGTACTTC. The encoded protein is CASSAGTGPYEQYF. Using reference TRBV9 and TRBJ2-7 for the parts outside the CDR3, the full variable domain is DSGVTQTPKHLITATGQRVTLRCSPRSGDLSVYWYQQSLDQGLQFLIQYYNGEERAKGNILERFSAQQFPDLHSELNLSSLELGDSALYFCASSAGTGPYEQYFGPGTRLTVT.

This rearrangement joins TRBV4-3 to TRBJ1-1; 7 nucleotides agree with TRBD1. The J segment lost 1 base and the V segment lost 4 bases, leaving 6 bases of the junction unmatched. In germline, CDR1 is LGHNA, CDR2 YSLEER. This CDR3 region has 15 residues. CDR3 in amino acids: CASSPRQGKNTEAFF. The CDR3 nucleotides read TGCGCCAGCAGCCCTAGACAGGGCAAGAACACTGAAGCTTTCTTT.

This clone was seen just once. This rearrangement joins TRBV19 to TRBJ1-1; 10 nucleotides match TRBD1. CDR1 is LNHDA and CDR2 is SQIVND in the germline V gene (reference sequence). The CDR3 loop spans 21 amino acids. V shed 4 bases, J shed 4 bases, and the junction held 24 bases outside the gene matches. CDR3 nucleotide sequence: TGTGCCAGTAGTACGGGACCCGGGACAGGGGTTTCGGTGCAGCCCGTCACTGAAGCTTTCTTT. Translated: CASSTGPGTGVSVQPVTEAFF.

V and J are TRBV15 and TRBJ1-3, with D unresolved. CDR1 is LNHNV, CDR2 YYDKDF, per germline (reference sequence). The V and J ends lost 0 bases and 0 bases respectively, with 6 bases between them. The CDR3 length is 15 residues. The CDR3 is CATSRDRLSGNTIYF. DNA of the CDR3: TGTGCCACCAGCAGAGATCGACTCTCTGGAAACACCATATATTTT. The whole variable domain, filled in from reference TRBV15 and TRBJ1-3, reads DAMVIQNPRYQVTQFGKPVTLSCSQTLNHNVMYWYQQKSSQAPKLLFHYYDKDFNNEADTPDNFQSRRPNTSFCFLDIRSPGLGDTAMYLCATSRDRLSGNTIYFGEGSWLTVV.

This chain connects TRBV29-1 to TRBJ2-7, with a possible D match to TRBD2 (7 bases). Trimming cost V 7 bases and J 0 bases, with 13 bases left between them. Germline loops: CDR1 SQVTM, CDR2 ANQGSEA. The CDR3 covers 13 residues. The CDR3 DNA reads TGCAGCGCCGAAGGGGGGGACTCCTACGAGCAGTACTTC. Translating gives CSAEGGDSYEQYF.

The V and J genes are TRBV6-5 and TRBJ1-2; 9 positions match TRBD1. V shed 6 bases and J 4 bases; nucleotides not matched to a gene: 6. In germline, CDR1 is MNHEY, CDR2 SVGAGI. CDR3 size: 14 residues. CDR3 residues: CASSPQGAGYGYTF. In DNA form, the CDR3 reads TGTGCCAGCAGCCCACAGGGGGCAGGCTATGGCTACACCTTC.

This chain connects TRBV11-2 to TRBJ2-7; no definite D call. This CDR3 is built from 14 residues. V was trimmed by 4 bases and J by 4 bases, leaving 14 bases between them. Germline V gene lookup returns CDR1 SGHAT and CDR2 FQNNGV. The CDR3, as DNA: TGTGCCAGCAGCTGGCTGACGACGAGATACGAGCAGTACTTC. This codes for CASSWLTTRYEQYF.

V and J are TRBV5-1 and TRBJ2-1; possible D gene TRBD1, 6 bases. With 4 bases removed from V and 1 base from J, the gap between germline ends came to 15 bases. Germline V gives CDR1 SGHRS, CDR2 YFSETQ. The CDR3 contains 16 residues. CDR3 bases: TGCGCCAGCAGCCCGGACGAAGGGGGTTCCTACAATGAGCAGTTCTTC. It translates to CASSPDEGGSYNEQFF. Full variable domain (rest looked up from reference TRBV5-1 and TRBJ2-1): KAGVTQTPRYLIKTRGQQVTLSCSPISGHRSVSWYQQTPGQGLQFLFEYFSETQRNKGNFPGRFSGRQFSNSRSEMNVSTLELGDSALYLCASSPDEGGSYNEQFFGPGTRLTVL.

This CDR3 reads CASSYSPMGNTIYF. DNA of the CDR3: TGTGCCAGCAGTTACTCGCCGATGGGAAACACCATATATTTT. The chain carries TRBV6-5 and TRBJ1-3; D unresolved. The length of the CDR3 is 14 residues. Germline CDR1 and CDR2: MNHEY and SVGAGI. V was cut by 0 bases and J by 4 bases, with 7 bases left in between.

This chain connects TRBV9 to TRBJ2-3; possible D gene TRBD1, 7 bases. Trimming left V 0 bases short and J 1 base short, with 12 bases between. This CDR3 region has 16 residues. Germline V gene lookup returns CDR1 SGDLS and CDR2 YYNGEE. The CDR3: CASSVAGDSRTDTQYF. For the CDR3, the DNA is TGTGCCAGCAGCGTAGCGGGGGACAGCCGCACAGATACGCAGTATTTT.

This rearrangement joins TRBV28 to TRBJ2-7; tentatively, D is TRBD1 (6 bases). Trimming stripped 3 bases from V and 2 bases from J, with 14 bases between. The CDR3 runs to 15 residues. Germline CDR1 reads MDHEN; CDR2 reads SYDVKM. CDR3 coding DNA: TGTGCCAGCAGTTTCGTCCGGGACACCACCTACGAGCAGTACTTC. The encoded protein is CASSFVRDTTYEQYF.

The chain couples TRBV24-1 to TRBJ2-1; D perhaps matches TRBD1 (5 bases). Trimming removed 5 bases at V and 8 bases at J, with 12 bases between. This CDR3 has 13 residues. Germline-derived CDR1 and CDR2 are KGHDR and SFDVKD. The CDR3 DNA follows: TGTGCCACCAGTGGGGGCTCCGGCGATGAGCAGTTCTTC. Its translation: CATSGGSGDEQFF.

V gene TRBV5-1 combines with J gene TRBJ1-2; 10 bases match TRBD1. Trimming cost V 4 bases and J 7 bases; bases outside gene matches: 7. This CDR3 comprises 14 residues. Germline assignment: CDR1 SGHRS and CDR2 YFSETQ. CDR3 nucleotide sequence: TGCGCCAGCAGCGCGGACAGGGGGGAGGCTGGCTACACCTTC. As protein: CASSADRGEAGYTF.

The V gene is TRBV7-2, the J gene TRBJ2-7; 10 nucleotides agree with TRBD2. This CDR3 has 14 amino acids. Germline CDR1 and CDR2: SGHTA and FQGNSA. J gave up 9 bases and V 5 bases, and 10 bases lay outside the gene matches. Here the CDR3 reads CASSPISSGGLQYF. The CDR3 nucleotides read TGTGCCAGCAGCCCAATATCTAGCGGGGGCTTGCAGTACTTC.

This sequence joins TRBV19 and TRBJ2-3; possible D gene TRBD2, 7 bases. The germline V and J ends were trimmed by 3 bases and 0 bases, with 10 bases remaining between them. The CDR3 runs to 15 residues. Germline CDR1 and CDR2: LNHDA and SQIVND (reference sequence). In nucleotides, the CDR3 is TGTGCCAGTAGTATGGGGGGGGCCAGCACAGATACGCAGTATTTT. As protein: CASSMGGASTDTQYF.

The V and J genes are TRBV5-4 and TRBJ2-3; 8 bases are shared with TRBD2. Trimming cost V 1 base and J 2 bases; bases outside gene matches: 3. Germline-derived CDR1 and CDR2 are SGHNT and YYREEE (reference sequence). The CDR3 extends over 15 amino acids. This chain's CDR3 is CASSLRAGDTDTQYF. DNA of the CDR3: TGTGCCAGCAGCTTGCGAGCGGGGGACACAGATACGCAGTATTTT. The complete variable domain, with remaining parts taken from reference TRBV5-4 and TRBJ2-3, reads ETGVTQSPTHLIKTRGQQVTLRCSSQSGHNTVSWYQQALGQGPQFIFQYYREEENGRGNFPPRFSGLQFPNYSSELNVNALELDDSALYLCASSLRAGDTDTQYFGPGTRLTVL.

This chain links TRBV19 with TRBJ2-7; maybe TRBD2 (6 bases). CDR3 length: 13 amino acids. The V gene's germline CDR1 is LNHDA and CDR2 SQIVND (reference sequence). Trimming took 5 bases from V and 3 from J, leaving 11 bases between them. This CDR3 reads CASSGGLLYEQYF. CDR3 DNA: TGTGCCAGTAGTGGGGGACTCCTCTACGAGCAGTACTTC. Looking up the rest from reference TRBV19 and TRBJ2-7 gives the full variable domain: DGGITQSPKYLFRKEGQNVTLSCEQNLNHDAMYWYRQDPGQGLRLIYYSQIVNDFQKGDIAEGYSVSREKKESFPLTVTSAQKNPTAFYLCASSGGLLYEQYFGPGTRLTVT.

This clone showed up just once. The chain carries TRBV28 and TRBJ2-3, with TRBD2 matching over 9 bases. Trimming took 8 bases from V and 1 from J; bases not matched to a gene: 4. The CDR3 totals 14 residues. In germline, CDR1 is MDHEN, CDR2 SYDVKM. The CDR3 DNA follows: TGTGCCAGCGCGGCTAGCGGGGGCACAGATACGCAGTATTTT. It codes for CASAASGGTDTQYF.

The CDR3: CASRRWRLGTDTQYF. For the CDR3, the DNA is TGTGCCAGCAGGCGGTGGCGGCTCGGCACAGATACGCAGTATTTT. The chain carries TRBV6-5 and TRBJ2-3; D remains ambiguous. Deletions cut 6 bases from V and 1 base from J, with 14 bases between. Germline lookup yields CDR1 MNHEY and CDR2 SVGAGI. The CDR3 has 15 residues.

The chain combines TRBV28 with TRBJ1-2, with a weak D call TRBD1 (6 bases). The germline V gene has CDR1 MDHEN and CDR2 SYDVKM. The CDR3 length is 14 residues. V was clipped by 8 bases and J by 2 bases, with 15 bases between them. The CDR3 DNA sequence: TGTGCCAGCCGCTTGGGGGGCTCAAACTATGGCTACACCTTC. Residues: CASRLGGSNYGYTF.

Written as DNA, the CDR3 is TGTGCCAGCAGTCGCACCAGTACAACAGCCTATAATTCACCCCTCCACTTT. Amino acids: CASSRTSTTAYNSPLHF. The chain uses TRBV6-6 and TRBJ1-6; D gene uncertain. From germline, CDR1 is MNHNY and CDR2 SVGAGI (reference sequence). The CDR3 runs to 17 residues. V lost 5 bases, J lost 2 bases, and 16 bases lay in between.

This clone has more than one count but fewer than ten. The chain uses TRBV7-3 and TRBJ2-2; a possible D gene is TRBD2 (6 bases). Germline V gene data show CDR1 as SGHTA and CDR2 as FQGTGA. The CDR3 is made up of 15 amino acids. V dropped 2 bases and J dropped 2 bases, with 9 bases sitting between them. CDR3 sequence: CASSLAGRNTGELFF. The CDR3, as DNA: TGTGCCAGCAGCTTAGCGGGGAGAAACACCGGGGAGCTGTTTTTT.

This clone was observed a handful of times. V usage is TRBV2 and J usage is TRBJ1-3, with D perhaps matching TRBD1 (5 bases). This CDR3 contains 15 residues. V shed 6 bases and J shed 0 bases, with 12 bases lying between them. Germline values: CDR1 SNHLY, CDR2 FYNNEI. CDR3 protein: CASRGPTFSGNTIYF. CDR3 nucleotide sequence: TGTGCCAGCAGGGGACCGACCTTCTCTGGAAACACCATATATTTT.

J is TRBJ2-5 and V is TRBV5-5, with D maybe TRBD2 (6 bases). The CDR3 runs to 16 residues. Germline-derived CDR1 and CDR2 are SGHKS and YYEKEE (reference sequence). The V end lost 2 bases, the J end lost 3 bases, and 17 bases lay between the germline ends. The CDR3 protein is CASSFEFRGIEETQYF. The CDR3 coding sequence is TGTGCCAGCAGCTTCGAGTTCCGGGGGATAGAAGAGACCCAGTACTTC.

J is TRBJ1-2 and V is TRBV6-5; TRBD1 agrees at 7 bases. The CDR3 totals 11 residues. With V trimmed by 10 bases and J by 6 bases, 5 bases remained unmatched. Looked up from germline, CDR1 is MNHEY and CDR2 is SVGAGI. The DNA for the CDR3 is TGTGCCACCAAGACAGGGAATGGCTACACCTTC. It codes for CATKTGNGYTF.

The chain carries TRBV5-1 and TRBJ1-1, with a weak D call TRBD1 (6 bases). This CDR3 is built from 14 residues. Germline lookup yields CDR1 SGHRS and CDR2 YFSETQ. Trimming took 4 bases from V and 4 from J, leaving 14 bases between them. The CDR3 sequence: CASSIGDTSTEAFF. The CDR3 DNA reads TGCGCCAGCAGCATAGGGGACACCTCCACTGAAGCTTTCTTT.